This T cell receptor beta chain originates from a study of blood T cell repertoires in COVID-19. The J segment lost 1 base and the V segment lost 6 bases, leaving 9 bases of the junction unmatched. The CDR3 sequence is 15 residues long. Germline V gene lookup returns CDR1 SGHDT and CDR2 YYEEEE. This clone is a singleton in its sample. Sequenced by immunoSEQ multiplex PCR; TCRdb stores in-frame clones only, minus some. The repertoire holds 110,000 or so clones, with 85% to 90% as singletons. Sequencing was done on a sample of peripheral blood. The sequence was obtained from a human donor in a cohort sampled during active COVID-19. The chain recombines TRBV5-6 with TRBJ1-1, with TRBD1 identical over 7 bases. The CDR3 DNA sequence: TGTGCCAGCACCCAAACGACAGGGTGGAACACTGAAGCTTTCTTT. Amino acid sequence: CASTQTTGWNTEAFF.